This T cell receptor (beta chain) was sequenced during a study of T cell changes during pregnancy in multiple sclerosis. The repertoire was sequenced with immunoSEQ multiplex PCR; TCRdb's copy has only in-frame clones and lacks some. The sample lists over 70,000 clones, around 94% occurring once. The CDR3 is made up of 16 amino acids. The germline V gene has CDR1 MGHRA and CDR2 YSYEKL. Trimming at V came to 2 bases and at J to 4 bases, leaving 6 bases not matched to a gene. The receptor was isolated from a female donor in good health, enrolled as a control in a pregnancy study. The sequencing used peripheral blood, collected in the third trimester of pregnancy. This chain connects TRBV4-1 to TRBJ1-5; 9 nucleotides match TRBD1. This chain's CDR3 is CASSQPTGGLNQPQHF. The DNA for the CDR3 is TGCGCCAGCAGCCAACCGACAGGGGGTTTAAATCAGCCCCAGCATTTT.